This record covers a single T cell receptor (beta chain). The entry originates in a study of control samples from healthy donors and cancer patients. The CDR3 covers 14 residues. Germline loops: CDR1 SGHVS, CDR2 FNYEAQ. V dropped 0 bases and J dropped 3 bases, with 9 bases sitting between them. The assay was immunoSEQ multiplex PCR, and TCRdb's table has in-frame clones only and misses some. The table shows about 49,000 clones, with 80% to 90% occurring only once. The chain carries TRBV7-6 and TRBJ2-7; D remains unclear. The source of this sequence is a woman in her forties or fifties with lung cancer. Sequences were obtained from PBMCs. The CDR3 nucleotides are TGTGCCAGCAGCTTAGCGGAGTCACTCTACGAGCAGTACTTC. This codes for CASSLAESLYEQYF.